This T cell receptor (beta chain) was retrieved from a study of T cell responses to AZD1222 COVID-19 vaccine. Study-wide results and caveats: Reportedly, close to half of spike-specific TCRs are directed against unmutated variant regions. Compared with day 0, the breadth and depth of the Spike-specific TCR repertoire rose significantly after two doses of AZD1222. Baseline serostatus was positive in only 5 to 7 AZD1222 recipients. There were vaccine-associated CD4 TCRs across spike, dominant at 160-218 and 743-854.

On this clone itself: The antigen is undetermined.

Per germline, CDR1 KGHSH and CDR2 LQKENI. V lost 0 bases to trimming and J lost 9 bases; unmatched junction nucleotides: 5. There are 14 residues in the CDR3. TCRdb keeps only in-frame clones here, not all; method: immunoSEQ multiplex PCR. The table has fewer than 200,000 clones, around 89% seen once. The chain combines TRBV18 with TRBJ2-3; 8 bases align to TRBD1. The sample consisted of peripheral blood, taken 28 days after the second dose of the MenACWY control vaccine. This clonotype was obtained from an adult who received the MenACWY meningococcal vaccine as a control. The CDR3 region is CASSPPPDRGTQYF. For the CDR3, the DNA is TGTGCCAGCTCACCACCGCCCGACAGGGGCACGCAGTATTTT.